Listed here is a single TCR beta chain. The data stem from a study of blood T cells in healthy people across ages. It was with a sample-barcoded 5' primer and a J-beta primer mix that a second PCR of roughly 6 to 12 cycles was run. TCRdb reanalysed the 5' RACE reads using MiXCR and keeps one entry per CDR3 protein. The sample consists of hundreds of thousands of distinct CDR3 sequences, more than 50% of them appearing once. The germline CDR1 and CDR2 sequences are MNHEY and SVGAGI. The CDR3 totals 13 residues. This sequence was found in a man between 35 and 55 years old in good health. The chain is built from TRBV6-5 and TRBJ2-5, with TRBD2 matching over 8 bases. The J call is uncertain, as TRBJ2-7 better fits the DNA end. Sequenced input: blood. In nucleotides, the CDR3 is TGTGCCAGCAGTAGCGGGAGCGGATCCGAGCAGTACTTC. Its translation: CASSSGSGSEQYF.